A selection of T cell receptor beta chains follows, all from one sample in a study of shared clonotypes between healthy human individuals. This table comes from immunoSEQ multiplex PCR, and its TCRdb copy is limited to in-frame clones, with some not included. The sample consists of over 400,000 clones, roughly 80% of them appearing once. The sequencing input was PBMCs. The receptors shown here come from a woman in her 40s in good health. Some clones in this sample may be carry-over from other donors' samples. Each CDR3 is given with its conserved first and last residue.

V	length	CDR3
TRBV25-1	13	CASSRTSGYEQHF
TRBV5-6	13	CASSLTPTDTQYF
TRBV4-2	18	CASSQELAVPDSYNEQFF
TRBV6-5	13	CASSYDGYYGYTF
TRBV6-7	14	CASSYSDRGEKLFF
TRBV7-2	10	CASSFLTQYF
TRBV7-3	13	CASSLLRGHEQFF
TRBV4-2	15	CASSQDGRGAQPQHF
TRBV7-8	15	CASVRAAGVVGELFF
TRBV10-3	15	CAIRDTSGTWNEQYF
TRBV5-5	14	CASSLGPQNQPQHF
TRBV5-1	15	CASSLARGSEETQYF
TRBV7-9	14	CASSLGGVGAEAFF
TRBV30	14	CAWRPGARLYEQYF
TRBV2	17	CASSDPPGHTISYEQYF
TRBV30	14	CAWSQGSGYNEQFF
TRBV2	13	CASSSGRFYEQYF
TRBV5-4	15	CASSLPGDRAYEQYF
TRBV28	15	CASRYYREGSQPQHF
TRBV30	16	CAWIIPPGGRSYEQYF
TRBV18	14	CASSPFSGEKTQYF
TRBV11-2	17	CASSWRTSGRGAGELFF
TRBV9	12	CASSALANEQFF
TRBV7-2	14	CASSLGGSFYEQYF
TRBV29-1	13	CSVANRVRNEQFF